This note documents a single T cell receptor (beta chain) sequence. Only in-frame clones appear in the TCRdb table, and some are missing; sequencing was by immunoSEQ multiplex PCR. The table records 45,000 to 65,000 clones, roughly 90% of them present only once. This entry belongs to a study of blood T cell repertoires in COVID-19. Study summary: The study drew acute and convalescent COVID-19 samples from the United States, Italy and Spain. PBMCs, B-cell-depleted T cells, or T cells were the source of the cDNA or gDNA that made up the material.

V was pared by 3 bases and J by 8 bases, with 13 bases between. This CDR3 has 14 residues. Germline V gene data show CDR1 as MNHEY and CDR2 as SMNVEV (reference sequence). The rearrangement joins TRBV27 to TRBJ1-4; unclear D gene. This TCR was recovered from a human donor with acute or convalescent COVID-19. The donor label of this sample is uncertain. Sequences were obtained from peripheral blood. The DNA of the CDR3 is TGTGCCAGCAGTTTGAGGGTGATGGACGAAAAACTGTTTTTT. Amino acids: CASSLRVMDEKLFF.